The present T cell receptor beta chain was sequenced within a study of shared clonotypes between healthy human individuals. Broader study findings: Estimated clonotype richness was generally higher in naive than memory subsets. Among donors, sharing of clonotypes was expected to be affected by sequencing depth.

The split of CD4+ cells yielded CD45RA+ naive and CD45RA-negative memory subsets. Assay runs were performed at deep level. Some clones are missing from TCRdb's copy, which holds only in-frame ones; the method was immunoSEQ multiplex PCR. The sample has roughly 2.4 million clones, 90% to 96% seen once; the top ten hold approximately 0.13%. Notes on this clone: Its antigen remains unknown.

The V gene lost 5 bases and the J gene lost 5 bases, with 18 bases spanning the gap. The CDR3 loop spans 14 amino acids. Germline assignment: CDR1 GTSNPN and CDR2 SVGIG (reference sequence). The clonotype originates from a man younger than 35 in good health. V usage is TRBV30 and J usage is TRBJ1-2; perhaps TRBD1 as D (6 bases). The sequencing sample was made of naive CD4+ T cells sorted from blood. Specified subset: CD45RA+ positively selected. The CDR3 DNA follows: TGTGCCTGGGAGGGGGGGTACAGCATATATGGCTACACCTTC. Its translation is CAWEGGYSIYGYTF.